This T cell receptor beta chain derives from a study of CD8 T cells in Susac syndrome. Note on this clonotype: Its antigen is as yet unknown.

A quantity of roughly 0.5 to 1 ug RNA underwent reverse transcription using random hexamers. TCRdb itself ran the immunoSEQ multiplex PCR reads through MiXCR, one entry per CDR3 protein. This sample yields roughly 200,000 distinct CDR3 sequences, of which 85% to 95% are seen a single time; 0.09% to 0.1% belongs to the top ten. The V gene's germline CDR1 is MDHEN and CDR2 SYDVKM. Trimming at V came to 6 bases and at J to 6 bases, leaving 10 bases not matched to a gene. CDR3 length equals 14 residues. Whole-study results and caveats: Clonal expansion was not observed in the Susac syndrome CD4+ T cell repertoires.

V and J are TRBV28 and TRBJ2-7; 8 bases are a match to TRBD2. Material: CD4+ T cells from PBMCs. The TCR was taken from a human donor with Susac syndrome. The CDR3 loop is CASSASELAVEQYF. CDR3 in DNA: TGTGCCAGCAGCGCTTCGGAACTAGCGGTCGAGCAGTACTTC.